This TCR beta chain was sequenced for a study of CXCR3-negative and CXCR3-positive naive CD8 T cells. Findings and caveats of the study: TRB CDR3s were more hydrophobic in CXCR3-positive than in CXCR3-negative naive cells.

The CDR3 sequence is 16 residues long. CDR1 and CDR2 (germline): SGHVS, FNYEAQ. Concerning this clonotype itself: Its specificity is unknown.

UMI-labeled 5' RACE TRB cDNA libraries were prepared from the cells. TCRdb processed the 5' RACE reads again and assigns one entry to each CDR3 protein, with no DNA. In all, the sample yields about 110,000 distinct CDR3 sequences. The V call is TRBV7-6, the J call TRBJ2-7; checking the TCRdb D call of TRBD2 is not possible without DNA. Material for sequencing was naive CXCR3+ CD8+ T cells from blood. Subset meaning: CD45RO-CCR7+CD27+CD95- naive CD8+ T cells expressing CXCR3 (TNR3+). The TCR comes from a human donor in good health. Some clones in this sample may be carry-over from other donors' samples. The CDR3: CASSDLSGGAASEQYF.